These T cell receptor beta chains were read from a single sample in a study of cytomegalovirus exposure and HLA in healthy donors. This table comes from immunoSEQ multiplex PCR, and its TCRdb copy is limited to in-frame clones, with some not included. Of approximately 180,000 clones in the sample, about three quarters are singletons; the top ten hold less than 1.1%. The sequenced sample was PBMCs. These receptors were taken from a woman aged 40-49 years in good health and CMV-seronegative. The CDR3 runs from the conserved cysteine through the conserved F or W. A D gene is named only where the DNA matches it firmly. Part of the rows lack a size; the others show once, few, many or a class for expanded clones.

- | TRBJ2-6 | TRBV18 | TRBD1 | TGTGCCAGCTCACTCCAGGGGGAAGTTCCTGGGGCCAACGTCCTGACTTTC | CASSLQGEVPGANVLTF
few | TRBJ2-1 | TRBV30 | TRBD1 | TGTGCCTGGTCTCCAGGGGGCTTCAATGAGCAGTTCTTC | CAWSPGGFNEQFF
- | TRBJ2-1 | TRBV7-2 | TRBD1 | TGTGCCAGCAGCGAGGACAGGGGCTCCTACAATGAGCAGTTCTTC | CASSEDRGSYNEQFF
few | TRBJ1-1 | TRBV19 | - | TGTGCCAGTAGTATATCCCGGGTTGAAGCTTTCTTT | CASSISRVEAFF
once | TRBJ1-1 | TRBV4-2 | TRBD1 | TGTGCCAGCAGCCAAGCGGGACAGAAGAACACTGAAGCTTTCTTT | CASSQAGQKNTEAFF
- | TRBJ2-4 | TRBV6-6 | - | TGTGCCAGCAGAGCCCCACAGGGCCAAACCAAAAACATTCAGTACTTC | CASRAPQGQTKNIQYF
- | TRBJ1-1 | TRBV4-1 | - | TGCGCCAGCAGAAGGGAGATGCTGGACACTGAAGCTTTCTTT | CASRREMLDTEAFF
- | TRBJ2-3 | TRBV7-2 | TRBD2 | TGTGCCAGCAGCTGGAGACTAGCGGGAGCAGATACGCAGTATTTT | CASSWRLAGADTQYF
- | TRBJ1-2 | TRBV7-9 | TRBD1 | TGTGCCAGCAGCTTAAGGACAGGCTACGGCTACACCTTC | CASSLRTGYGYTF
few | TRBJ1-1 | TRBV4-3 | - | TGCGCCAGCAGCCTCCGCCCAGGGGATGACACTGAAGCTTTCTTT | CASSLRPGDDTEAFF
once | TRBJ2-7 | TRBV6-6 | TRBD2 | TGTGCCAGCAGTCACGGACTAGCTTCCGAGCAGTACTTC | CASSHGLASEQYF
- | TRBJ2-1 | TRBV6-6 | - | TGTGCCAGCAGCTCGGGAACGAAGGCTACTTACAATGAGCAGTTCTTC | CASSSGTKATYNEQFF
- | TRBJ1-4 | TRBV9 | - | TGTGCCAGCAGCGTAGCCCCAGGTGAAAAACTGTTTTTT | CASSVAPGEKLFF
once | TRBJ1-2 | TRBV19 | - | TGTGCCAGTAGTAGCGGGGGGGCGCCCCCCTACGGCTACACCTTC | CASSSGGAPPYGYTF
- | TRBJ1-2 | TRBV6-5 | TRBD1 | TGTGCCAGCACCTCACAGGGGGGGCCCTCGGCTATGCACACCTTC | CASTSQGGPSAMHTF
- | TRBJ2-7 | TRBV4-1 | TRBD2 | TGCGCCAGCAGCCAACTTGGGGGTAGCGGGAGTAACGAGCAGTACTTC | CASSQLGGSGSNEQYF